This T cell receptor beta chain comes out of a study of blood T cell repertoires in COVID-19 (dated by TCRdb to the early 2020s). The study in broad terms: Samples from collaborators originated in the United States, Italy and Spain and spanned both the acute and convalescent phases of COVID-19. The material from the prospective study consisted of cDNA or gDNA derived from T cells, B-cell-depleted T cells, or PBMCs. Subjects who had been exposed to COVID-19, were actively infected with it, or had recovered from it provided the deeply sampled blood TCRbeta repertoires that made up the dataset. The repertoires were made available in a free public database intended to serve as a resource for research on the immune response to SARS-CoV-2. Samples came from the ongoing ImmuneRACE study (first 160 participants) plus 1,254 subjects from 6 global collaborators. The sample metadata nearly always contained a de-identified subject ID, COVID-19 status, age in years and sex. Where available, HLA class I and class II types were obtained from metadata supplied by the sample provider rather than from assay-based typing. What the authors observed across the whole study: How much clinical and demographic metadata was included differed by source and by participant, and the metadata was provided uncurated.

As for this clone: Its cognate antigen has yet to be identified. No base quality values were provided; no much bigger clone lies one nucleotide off.

Whole blood was collected in K2EDTA tubes by collaborating institutions according to the institutions' own protocols. Collaborator samples were shipped for TCRbeta analysis as frozen whole blood, isolated PBMCs, or DNA extracted from either sample type. TCRbeta CDR3 regions were amplified from genomic DNA by means of the immunoSEQ Assay, a bias-controlled multiplex PCR. Turning to the authors' computational methods: Within the assay, amplification of reference gene primers was used to estimate how many nucleated cells each sample contained. To quantify the absolute abundance of each unique TCRbeta CDR3 rearrangement, sequence reads were collapsed and filtered. For each sample, productive Simpson clonality was calculated by taking the square root of Simpson's diversity index across productive rearrangements. TCRdb retrieved this table from immuneACCESS and kept in-frame rearrangements only. Not all clones are present; in checked studies, unresolved V genes account for under half, and no reason is known for the remainder. Clonal size and the V and J genes are those of that table, whereas D and trimming came from the DNA. The sample profile shows about 62,000 clones; 80% to 90% of them were found once. The top ten constitute around 1.3% of the sample.

Trimming removed 2 bases from V and 4 bases from J; the gene matches leave 1 base unexplained. The CDR3 goes from the cysteine to the phenylalanine over 13 residues. CDR3 DNA is the only sequence kept; it has 39 bases, read in frame from the first base. As encoded in the germline V gene (reference sequence), CDR1 is GTSNPN while CDR2 is SVGIG. The receptor comes from a woman aged 80 or over with acute or convalescent COVID-19. The sequenced material came from peripheral blood. In this chain, TRBV30 is recombined with TRBJ2-5, and 10 bases in between align with TRBD2. The encoded CDR3 is CAWSPSGRETQYF. The DNA sequence is as follows: TGTGCCTGGAGTCCTAGCGGGAGAGAGACCCAGTACTTC. With all but the CDR3 taken from the reference TRBV30 and TRBJ2-5 genes, the full variable domain is: SQTIHQWPATLVQPVGSPLSLECTVEGTSNPNLYWYRQAAGRGLQLLFYSVGIGQISSEVPQNLSASRPQDRQFILSSKKLLLSDSGFYLCAWSPSGRETQYFGPGTRLLVL.